This T cell receptor beta chain was sequenced during a study of somatic mutations in cytotoxic T cells in rheumatoid arthritis. Study-wide context: Flow sorting at nearly 100% purity was applied to some V beta antibody-stained T-cell populations, which included V beta1+ cells sequenced for TCRB.

V dropped 2 bases and J dropped 6 bases, with 13 bases sitting between them. Germline assignment: CDR1 MNHEY and CDR2 SVGAGI. The CDR3 covers 14 residues. Each population, CD4+ and CD8+ cells, was isolated by positive magnetic bead selection and checked for purity by flow cytometry. About this clone itself: Its antigen remains unknown.

Study-wide results and caveats: Antigen targets of the expanded CD8+ clones remained unidentified. For about an eighth of the 65 patients, a single CD8+ clone accounted for more than 20% of CD8+ cells.

Profiling relied on immunoSEQ multiplex PCR, and the TCRdb table lists in-frame clones only, not all of them. The table includes about 12,000 clones, more than 75% detected once. The sequencing input was CD8+ T cells sorted from blood. The chain employs TRBV6-5 and TRBJ2-5; the D gene could be TRBD1 or TRBD2 (6 bases each). The sequence was collected from a man between 50 and 59 years old in good health. The CDR3 DNA reads TGTGCCAGCAGTTACGTCGGGGGCGCGAAGACCCAGTACTTC. Translation gives CASSYVGGAKTQYF.